Reported below is one TCR beta chain. It has no known antigen specificity. No base quality values were provided; no much bigger clone lies one nucleotide off. The source of the sample is a study of blood T cell repertoires in COVID-19 (dated by TCRdb to the early 2020s). Looking at the study overall: Samples covering the acute and convalescent phases of COVID-19 were provided by collaborators in the United States, Italy and Spain. The material from the prospective study consisted of cDNA or gDNA derived from T cells, B-cell-depleted T cells, or PBMCs. Subjects who had been exposed to COVID-19, were actively infected with it, or had recovered from it provided the deeply sampled blood TCRbeta repertoires that made up the dataset. A freely available public database, intended as a resource for researchers studying the immune response to SARS-CoV-2, is where the repertoires were released. Samples came from the ongoing ImmuneRACE study (first 160 participants) plus 1,254 subjects from 6 global collaborators. A de-identified subject ID, COVID-19 status, age in years and sex were almost always included in the sample metadata. HLA class I and class II types, where available, came from metadata supplied by the sample provider rather than from assay-based typing. Findings and caveats that apply to the study as a whole: The amount of clinical and demographic metadata varied by source and participant and was provided uncurated.

TCRbeta CDR3 regions were amplified from genomic DNA by means of the immunoSEQ Assay, a bias-controlled multiplex PCR. The study's own analysis went as follows. The number of nucleated cells in each sample was estimated from the amplification of reference gene primers within the assay. To quantify the absolute abundance of each unique TCRbeta CDR3 rearrangement, sequence reads were collapsed and filtered. Productive Simpson clonality was computed per sample as the square root of Simpson's diversity index over productive rearrangements. TCRdb obtained this table from immuneACCESS and retained in-frame rearrangements with V and J assigned. These tables miss some clones; where compared with another copy, unresolved V genes account for less than half of the shortfall, and the remainder is unexplained. V and J calls plus clone size are reproduced from that table; the DNA served to infer D and trimming. For this sample the table gives over 85,000 clones, of which 86% were detected only once. The ten largest make up approximately 7.2% of the sample.

Whole blood was collected in K2EDTA tubes by collaborating institutions according to the institutions' own protocols. For TCRbeta analysis, collaborators shipped samples as frozen whole blood, isolated PBMCs, or DNA extracted from either of those sample types. The junction shows trimming of 4 bases on V and 4 bases on J, plus 10 bases between the germline ends. CDR1 and CDR2 were assigned from the germline V gene (reference sequence) as MNHEY and SMNVEV. Inclusive of the bounding cysteine and phenylalanine, the CDR3 is 13 residues long. Of the read, only the CDR3 DNA is kept; its 39 bases are in frame from base 1.

The sequencing sample was made of peripheral blood. The rearranged segments are TRBV27 and TRBJ1-2, with the D segment identity uncertain. The TCR sequence derives from a man between 60 and 75 years old with acute or convalescent COVID-19. CDR3 sequence: CASSSRGSYGYTF. The nucleotide sequence is TGTGCCAGCAGTTCCCGGGGATCCTATGGCTACACCTTC.